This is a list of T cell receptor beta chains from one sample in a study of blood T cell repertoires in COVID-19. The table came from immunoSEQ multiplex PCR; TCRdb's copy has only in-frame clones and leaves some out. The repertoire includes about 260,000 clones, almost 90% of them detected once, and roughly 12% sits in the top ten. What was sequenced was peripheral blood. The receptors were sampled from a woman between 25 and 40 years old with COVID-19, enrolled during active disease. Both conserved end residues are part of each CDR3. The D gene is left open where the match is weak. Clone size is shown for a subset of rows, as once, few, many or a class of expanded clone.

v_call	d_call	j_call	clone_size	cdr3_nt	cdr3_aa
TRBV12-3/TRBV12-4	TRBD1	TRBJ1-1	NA	TGTGCCAGCAGGGCCGACAGGGCCACTGAAGCTTTCTTT	CASRADRATEAFF
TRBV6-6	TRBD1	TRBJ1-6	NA	TGTGCCAGCAGTCCGCGGACAGGGACTAATTCACCCCTCCACTTT	CASSPRTGTNSPLHF
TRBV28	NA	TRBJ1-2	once	TGTGCCAGCTATCAAGGGGGACGCTATGGCTACACCTTC	CASYQGGRYGYTF
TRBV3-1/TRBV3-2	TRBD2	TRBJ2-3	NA	TGTGCCAGCAGCCAACTAGCGGGAGGGGAGACAGATACGCAGTATTTT	CASSQLAGGETDTQYF
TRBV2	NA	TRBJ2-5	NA	TGTGCCAGCAGAGTGACACAGGAGACCCAGTACTTC	CASRVTQETQYF
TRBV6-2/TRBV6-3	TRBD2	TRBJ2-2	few	TGTGCCAGCAGCCCACCGACTAGCGGTTACAGGGAGCTGTTTTTT	CASSPPTSGYRELFF
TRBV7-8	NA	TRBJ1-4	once	TGTGCCAGCAGCCGAGGCCCACAGGCTAATGAAAAACTGTTTTTT	CASSRGPQANEKLFF
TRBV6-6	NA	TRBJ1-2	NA	TGTGCCAGCAGTCCACCCGGGGGTGGACCCTATGGCTACACCTTC	CASSPPGGGPYGYTF
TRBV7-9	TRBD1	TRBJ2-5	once	TGTGCCAGCAGCACGTGGACAGGGGGACAAGAGACCCAGTACTTC	CASSTWTGGQETQYF
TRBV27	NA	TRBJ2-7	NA	TGTGCCAGCAGTTTCAACAGGGATTCCGTCGAGCAGTACTTC	CASSFNRDSVEQYF
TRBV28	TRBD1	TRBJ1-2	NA	TGTGCCAGCAGTCCCCGGGACAGAATTATAATAGGGGGCGGCTACACCTTC	CASSPRDRIIIGGGYTF
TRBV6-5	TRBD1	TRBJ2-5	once	TGTGCCAGCAGTCCGGGACAGCATCAAGAGACCCAGTACTTC	CASSPGQHQETQYF
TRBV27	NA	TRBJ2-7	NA	TGTGCCAGCAGTGCTACTGCGGATAGCTCCTACGAGCAGTACTTC	CASSATADSSYEQYF
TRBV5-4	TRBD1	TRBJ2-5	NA	TGTGCCAGCAGCCAAAGGACAGGGGAGGGAGAGACCCAGTACTTC	CASSQRTGEGETQYF
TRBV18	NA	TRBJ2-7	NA	TGTGCCAGCTCACCCGGTTCTAGCTCCTACGAGCAGTACTTC	CASSPGSSSYEQYF
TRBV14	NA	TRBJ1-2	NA	TGTGCCAGCAGCCGCGAGGTAAACTATGGCTACACCTTC	CASSREVNYGYTF
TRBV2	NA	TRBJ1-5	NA	TGTGCCAGCACAGGGATGGCAAATCAGCCCCAGCATTTT	CASTGMANQPQHF
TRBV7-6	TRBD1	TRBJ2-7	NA	TGTGCCAGCAGCAAGGGGCAGGGGGTTTACGAGCAGTACTTC	CASSKGQGVYEQYF
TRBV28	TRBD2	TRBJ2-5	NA	TGTGCCAGCAGTTTCCGAGCGGGAGGAGAGACCCAGTACTTC	CASSFRAGGETQYF
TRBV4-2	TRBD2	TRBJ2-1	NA	TGTGCCAGCAGCCAAGAAGGGGCTAGCGGGAGTATCTATGAGCAGTTCTTC	CASSQEGASGSIYEQFF
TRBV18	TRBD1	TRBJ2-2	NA	TGTGCCAGCTCACCGGACAGGGAGAACACCGGGGAGCTGTTTTTT	CASSPDRENTGELFF
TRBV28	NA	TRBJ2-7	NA	TGTGCCAGCAGTGGGGACTCGCGTGGCTACGAGCAGTACTTC	CASSGDSRGYEQYF
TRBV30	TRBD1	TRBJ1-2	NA	TGTGCCTGGAGTCGACAGGGGAACTATGGCTACACCTTC	CAWSRQGNYGYTF
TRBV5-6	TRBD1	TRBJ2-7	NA	TGTGCCAGCAGTTGGCTCGACAGGGAACTTCTCTACGAGCAGTACTTC	CASSWLDRELLYEQYF
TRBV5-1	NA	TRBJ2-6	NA	TGCGCCAGCAGCCCCGGGAGTAGTGGGGCCAACGTCCTGACTTTC	CASSPGSSGANVLTF
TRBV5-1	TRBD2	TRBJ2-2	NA	TGCGCCAGCAGCCCGAGACTAGCGGGAGACACCGGGGAGCTGTTTTTT	CASSPRLAGDTGELFF
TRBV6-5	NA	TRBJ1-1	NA	TGTGCCAGCAGAAACAGGGAAAACACTGAAGCTTTCTTT	CASRNRENTEAFF
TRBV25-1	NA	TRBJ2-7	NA	TGTGCCAGCAGTCTCCGGCGGGAGCAGTACTTC	CASSLRREQYF
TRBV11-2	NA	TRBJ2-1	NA	TGTGCCAGCAGCTTAGGCGGATTGAATGAGCAGTTCTTC	CASSLGGLNEQFF
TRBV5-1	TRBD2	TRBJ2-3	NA	TGCGCCAGCAGTCCAGGCTCTAGCGGGACTAGCACAGATACGCAGTATTTT	CASSPGSSGTSTDTQYF
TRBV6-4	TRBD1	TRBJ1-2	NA	TGTGCCAGCAGTGACTCAACAGGGGTTGGCTACACCTTC	CASSDSTGVGYTF
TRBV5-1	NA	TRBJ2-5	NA	TGCGCCAGCAGCCTGGGACTCCCGGCTGAGACCCAGTACTTC	CASSLGLPAETQYF
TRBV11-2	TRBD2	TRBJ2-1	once	TGTGCCAGCAGCTTAGACCCAACTAGCGGGAGTAATGAGCAGTTCTTC	CASSLDPTSGSNEQFF